This is a list of T cell receptor beta chains from one sample in a study of cytomegalovirus exposure and HLA in healthy donors. Profiled with immunoSEQ multiplex PCR; TCRdb holds only in-frame clones, not every one. In the table there are about 190,000 clones, 70% to 75% of which are singletons. The sample was PBMCs. The receptor source for this set is a man aged 30-40 years in good health and CMV-seropositive. Each CDR3 is given without its conserved first and last residue. Each record gives: CDR3 length, J gene, V gene, CDR3 protein.

>14|TRBJ2-3|TRBV16
ASSQYGRDGTDTQY
>13|TRBJ2-1|TRBV11-2
ASSSRTSGSNEQF
>12|TRBJ1-5|TRBV10-3
AISDRQVNQPQH
>13|TRBJ2-1|TRBV9
ASSVAGAGVNEQF
>11|TRBJ1-2|TRBV7-3
ASSLTWGDGYT
>12|TRBJ1-2|TRBV25-1
ASSGTGRLYGYT
>13|-|TRBV9
ASSVGNRGISEQY
>13|TRBJ2-5|TRBV5-1
ASSPRDSRGETQY
>11|TRBJ2-7|TRBV7-9
ASSLDRFEEQY
>13|TRBJ2-7|TRBV28
ASSFSGARSYEQY
>15|TRBJ2-4|TRBV5-1
ASSLAILAGGKNIQY
>13|TRBJ2-3|TRBV7-8
ASRPSGASTDTQY
>15|TRBJ2-3|TRBV5-6
ASTASVTGGAVDTQY
>17|TRBJ2-1|TRBV7-3
ASGPRGLAGGTPFKEQF
>11|TRBJ1-2|TRBV6-1
ASSENRNYGYT
>13|TRBJ1-5|TRBV6-5
ASRIGTGNNQPQH
>12|TRBJ1-1|TRBV18
ASSIQGRNTEAF
>11|TRBJ1-6|TRBV7-3
ASSFRQGSPLH
>13|TRBJ2-3|TRBV7-2
ASSLPTSGTDTQY
>14|TRBJ2-7|TRBV6-6
ASSYSRQGPTYEQY
>14|TRBJ2-7|TRBV27
ASSPEREGLTYEQY
>13|TRBJ2-5|TRBV4-1
ASSPRGGTGETQY
>15|TRBJ2-3|TRBV4-3
ASSQDGVGGLPDTQY
>14|TRBJ1-4|TRBV25-1
ASTEGPRRTNEKLF
>15|TRBJ1-5|TRBV19
ASRPRLGVHSNQPQH
>13|TRBJ2-3|TRBV6-6
ASSRLGLSTDTQY
>12|TRBJ2-7|TRBV7-9
ASSFGTGGYEQY
>15|TRBJ2-1|TRBV19
ASSILLAGEEYNEQF
>15|TRBJ1-3|TRBV4-3
ASSQDNGRVGGNTIY
>14|TRBJ2-3|TRBV30
AWSARLAGGTDTQY
>11|TRBJ2-5|TRBV28
ATTWDIQETQY
>13|TRBJ2-7|TRBV19
ASRIRRDVTYEQY
>16|TRBJ2-7|TRBV10-3
ATHPGTSGTRSSYEQY
>12|TRBJ1-5|TRBV19
ASSWQGRNQPQH
>11|TRBJ1-1|TRBV6-4
ASSEALNTEAF
>15|TRBJ2-1|TRBV27
ASSPRISGSSYNEQF
>11|TRBJ2-5|TRBV5-4
ASSLSGPETQY
>13|TRBJ2-2|TRBV19
ASSRGLPNTGELF
>13|TRBJ2-3|TRBV7-8
ASSGQGVAQDTQY
>12|TRBJ1-5|TRBV6-1
ASTTGVGNQPQH